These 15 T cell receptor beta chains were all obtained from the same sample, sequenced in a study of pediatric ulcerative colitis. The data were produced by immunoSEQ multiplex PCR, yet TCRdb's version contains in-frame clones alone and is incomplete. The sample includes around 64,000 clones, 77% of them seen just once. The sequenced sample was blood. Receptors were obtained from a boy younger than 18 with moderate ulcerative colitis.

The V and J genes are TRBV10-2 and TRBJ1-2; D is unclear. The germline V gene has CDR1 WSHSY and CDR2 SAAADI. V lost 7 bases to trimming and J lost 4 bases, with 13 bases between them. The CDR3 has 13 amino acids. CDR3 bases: TGCGCCAGCACTAACAGTGGGAGCTATGGCTACACCTTC. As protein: CASTNSGSYGYTF.

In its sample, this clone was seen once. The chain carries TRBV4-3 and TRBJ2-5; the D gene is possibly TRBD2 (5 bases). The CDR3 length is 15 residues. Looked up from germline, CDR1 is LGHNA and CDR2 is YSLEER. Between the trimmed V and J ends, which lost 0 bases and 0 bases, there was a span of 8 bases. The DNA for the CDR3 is TGCGCCAGCAGCCAAGATCCCGGGAACCAAGAGACCCAGTACTTC. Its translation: CASSQDPGNQETQYF.

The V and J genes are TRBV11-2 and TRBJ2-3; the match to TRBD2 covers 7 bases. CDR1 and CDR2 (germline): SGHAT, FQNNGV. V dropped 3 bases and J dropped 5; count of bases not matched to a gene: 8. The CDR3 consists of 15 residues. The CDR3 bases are TGTGCCAGCAGCTTTCGGGGGAGGGAAATAGATACGCAGTATTTT. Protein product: CASSFRGREIDTQYF.

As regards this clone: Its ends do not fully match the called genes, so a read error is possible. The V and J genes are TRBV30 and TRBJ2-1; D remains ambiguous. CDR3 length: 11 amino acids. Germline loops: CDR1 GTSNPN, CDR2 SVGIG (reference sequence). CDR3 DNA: TGTGCCTGGAGTGTACGGGCCCGAGTCATCTTC. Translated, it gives CAWSVRARVIF.

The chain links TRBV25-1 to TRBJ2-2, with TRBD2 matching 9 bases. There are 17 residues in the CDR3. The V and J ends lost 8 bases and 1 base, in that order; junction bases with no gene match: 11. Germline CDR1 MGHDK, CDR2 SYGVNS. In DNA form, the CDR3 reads TGTGCCAGCGACTCTGCGAGCGGGGGGCAGAACACCGGGGAGCTGTTTTTT. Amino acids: CASDSASGGQNTGELFF.

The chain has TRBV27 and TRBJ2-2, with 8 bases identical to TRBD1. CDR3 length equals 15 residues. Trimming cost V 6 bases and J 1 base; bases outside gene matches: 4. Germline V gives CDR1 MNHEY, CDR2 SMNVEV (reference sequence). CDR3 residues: CASSQGQVNTGELFF. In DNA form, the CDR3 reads TGTGCCAGCAGCCAGGGACAGGTGAACACCGGGGAGCTGTTTTTT.

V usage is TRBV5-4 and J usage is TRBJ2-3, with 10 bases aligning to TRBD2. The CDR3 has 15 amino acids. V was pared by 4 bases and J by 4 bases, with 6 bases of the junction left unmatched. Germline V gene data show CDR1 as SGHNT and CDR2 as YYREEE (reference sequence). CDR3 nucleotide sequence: TGTGCCAGCAGCACAGCGGGGGGGAATTCAGATACGCAGTATTTT. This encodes CASSTAGGNSDTQYF.

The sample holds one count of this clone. The CDR3 nucleotides read TGTGCCAGCAGCCAAACATCGACAGGGGCGGAAGCTTTCTTT. It specifies CASSQTSTGAEAFF. V gene TRBV5-5 combines with J gene TRBJ1-1, with 8 bases aligning to TRBD1. The germline V gene encodes CDR1 SGHKS and CDR2 YYEKEE (reference sequence). The trim removed 4 bases at V and 8 bases at J, leaving 10 bases unmatched. The CDR3 consists of 14 residues.

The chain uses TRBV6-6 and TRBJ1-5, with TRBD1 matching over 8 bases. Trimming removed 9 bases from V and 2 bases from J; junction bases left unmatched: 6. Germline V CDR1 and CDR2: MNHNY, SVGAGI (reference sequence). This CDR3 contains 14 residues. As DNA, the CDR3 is TGTGCCAGTAGGGACAGGTTGGGCAATCAGCCCCAGCATTTT. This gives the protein CASRDRLGNQPQHF.

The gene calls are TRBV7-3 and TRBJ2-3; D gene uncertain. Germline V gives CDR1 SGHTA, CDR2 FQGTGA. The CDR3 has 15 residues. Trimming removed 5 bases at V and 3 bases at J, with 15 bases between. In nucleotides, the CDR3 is TGTGCCAGCAGCCCCACTGGCGGCTTAACAGATACGCAGTATTTT. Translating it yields CASSPTGGLTDTQYF.

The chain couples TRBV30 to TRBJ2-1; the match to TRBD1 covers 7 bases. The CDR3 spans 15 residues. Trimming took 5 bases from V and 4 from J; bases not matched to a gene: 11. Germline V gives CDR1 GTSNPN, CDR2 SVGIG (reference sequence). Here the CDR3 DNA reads TGTGCCTGGGCAACTCCGGGACAGATTTACAATGAGCAGTTCTTC. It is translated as CAWATPGQIYNEQFF.

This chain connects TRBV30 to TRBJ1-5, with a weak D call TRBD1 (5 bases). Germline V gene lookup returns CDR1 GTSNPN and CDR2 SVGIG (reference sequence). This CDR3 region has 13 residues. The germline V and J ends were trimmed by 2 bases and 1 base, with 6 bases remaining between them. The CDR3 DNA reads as TGTGCCTGGAGTCCAGGGAGCAATCAGCCCCAGCATTTT. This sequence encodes CAWSPGSNQPQHF. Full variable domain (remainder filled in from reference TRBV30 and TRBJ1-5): SQTIHQWPATLVQPVGSPLSLECTVEGTSNPNLYWYRQAAGRGLQLLFYSVGIGQISSEVPQNLSASRPQDRQFILSSKKLLLSDSGFYLCAWSPGSNQPQHFGDGTRLSIL.

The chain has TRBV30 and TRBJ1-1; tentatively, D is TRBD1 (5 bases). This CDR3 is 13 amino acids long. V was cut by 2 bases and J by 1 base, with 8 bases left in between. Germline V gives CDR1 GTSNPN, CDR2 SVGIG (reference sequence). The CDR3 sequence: CAWSSDTNTEAFF. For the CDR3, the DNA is TGTGCCTGGAGTTCGGACACGAACACTGAAGCTTTCTTT.

This CDR3 is CASSPTLGSVYGYTF. For the CDR3, the DNA is TGTGCCAGCAGTCCTACCCTGGGTTCGGTTTATGGCTACACCTTC. The V call is TRBV6-5, the J call TRBJ1-2; D gene unclear. CDR1 and CDR2 (germline): MNHEY, SVGAGI. The CDR3 consists of 15 residues. V was trimmed by 5 bases and J by 5 bases, leaving 18 bases between them.

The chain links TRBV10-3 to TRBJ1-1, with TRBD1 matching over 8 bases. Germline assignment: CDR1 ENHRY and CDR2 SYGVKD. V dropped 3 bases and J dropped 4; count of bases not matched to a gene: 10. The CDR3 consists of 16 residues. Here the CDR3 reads CAISEPGGALGTEAFF. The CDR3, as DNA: TGTGCCATCAGTGAACCAGGGGGCGCTTTAGGCACTGAAGCTTTCTTT.